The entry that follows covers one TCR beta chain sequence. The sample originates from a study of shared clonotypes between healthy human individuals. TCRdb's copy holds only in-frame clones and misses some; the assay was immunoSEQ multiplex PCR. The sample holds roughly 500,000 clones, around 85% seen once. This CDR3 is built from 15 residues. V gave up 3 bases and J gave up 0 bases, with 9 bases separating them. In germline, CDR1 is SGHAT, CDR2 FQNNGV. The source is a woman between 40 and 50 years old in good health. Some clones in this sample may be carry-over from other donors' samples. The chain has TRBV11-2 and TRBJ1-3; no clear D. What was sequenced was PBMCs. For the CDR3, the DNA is TGTGCCAGCAGCTTTGTTAGCCTCTCTGGAAACACCATATATTTT. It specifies CASSFVSLSGNTIYF.